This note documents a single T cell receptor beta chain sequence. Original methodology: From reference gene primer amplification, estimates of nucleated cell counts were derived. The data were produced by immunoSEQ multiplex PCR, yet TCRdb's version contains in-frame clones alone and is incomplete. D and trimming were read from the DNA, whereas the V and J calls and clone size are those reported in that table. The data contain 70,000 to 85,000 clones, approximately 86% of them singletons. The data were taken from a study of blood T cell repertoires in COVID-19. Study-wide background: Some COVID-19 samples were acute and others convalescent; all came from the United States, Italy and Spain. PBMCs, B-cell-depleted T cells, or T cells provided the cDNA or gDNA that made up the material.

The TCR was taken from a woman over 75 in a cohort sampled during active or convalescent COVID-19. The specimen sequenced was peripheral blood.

As DNA, the CDR3 is TGTGCCAGCAGCCTTCGACAGGGATCCGCAGATACGCAGTATTTT. Its translation is CASSLRQGSADTQYF. The V gene is TRBV5-5, the J gene TRBJ2-3; TRBD1 matches 7 bases. CDR1 and CDR2 from the germline V gene are SGHKS and YYEKEE (reference sequence). The CDR3 is 15 residues long. V trimming: 4 bases; J trimming: 4 bases; junction bases outside the gene matches: 9.